This TCR beta chain was recovered during a study of tumor-infiltrating lymphocytes in oesophageal squamous cell carcinoma. CDR1 is KGHSH, CDR2 LQKENI, per germline. The length of the CDR3 is 15 residues. The V end lost 1 base, the J end lost 5 bases, and 14 bases lay between the germline ends. TCRdb fed the PCR reads into MiXCR, producing one record per CDR3 protein. The sample carries approximately 10,000 distinct CDR3 sequences, 50% to 55% recorded once. This clonotype was observed at least ten times. The sequence derives from a female donor with esophageal squamous cell carcinoma. This chain links TRBV18 with TRBJ2-5; the D gene is possibly TRBD2 (5 bases). Sequences were obtained from esophageal tumor tissue. The CDR3, as DNA: TGTGCCAGCTCACCACGGGAGAAGGGTAGGGAGACCCAGTACTTC. Amino acid sequence: CASSPREKGRETQYF.